These T cell receptor beta chains were read from a single sample in a study of T cells in Graves' hyperthyroidism and ophthalmopathy. TCRdb processed the multiplex PCR reads anew with MiXCR; each CDR3 protein has one entry. The table lists fewer than 900,000 distinct CDR3 sequences, approximately 18% of them singletons, with over 15% in the top ten. The sequencing sample was made of blood. The source is a woman in her fifties or sixties with Graves' hyperthyroidism that later progressed to Graves' ophthalmopathy. CDR3s include the opening cysteine and the closing phenylalanine or tryptophan. The D gene is left open where the match is weak. Expanded clones are given a class, and other clones once, few, many or no size at all.

clone_size	v_call	j_call	d_call	cdr3_nt	cdr3_aa
many	TRBV18	TRBJ1-2	.	TGTGCCAGCTCACCACAGAATAACTATGGCTACACCTTC	CASSPQNNYGYTF
few	TRBV20-1	TRBJ2-7	.	TGCAGTGCTATGATAGACAGATACGAGCAGTACTTC	CSAMIDRYEQYF
few	TRBV6-1	TRBJ1-4	.	TGTGCCAGCCGGAAGACAGTACAGGGCAATGAAAAACTGTTTTTT	CASRKTVQGNEKLFF
many	TRBV6-2/TRBV6-3	TRBJ1-1	.	TGTGCCAGCGGCAGGGGAGTCCGGATGAACACTGAAGCTTTCTTT	CASGRGVRMNTEAFF
.	TRBV27	TRBJ2-2	.	TGTGCCAGCAGTTCCGAAGGGGACCGCTTCTTATTTTTT	CASSSEGDRFLFF
few	TRBV4-1	TRBJ2-3	.	TGCGCCAGCAGCCAAGACAGTCGAATTACAGATACGCAGTATTTT	CASSQDSRITDTQYF
.	TRBV29-1	TRBJ2-3	.	TGCAGCGTTGGGGAGAACACAGATACGCAGTATTTT	CSVGENTDTQYF
few	TRBV29-1	TRBJ2-5	.	TGCAGCGTTGAAGGTCCGGGACGGCAGACCCAGTACTTC	CSVEGPGRQTQYF
few	TRBV5-1	TRBJ2-7	.	TGCGCCAGCAGCTTGGGCCAGGGGGGTCGCGAGCAGTACTTC	CASSLGQGGREQYF
few	TRBV12-3/TRBV12-4	TRBJ1-6	TRBD1	TGTGCCAGCAGGACGGACAGGGAACAGGGTAATTCACCCCTCCACTTT	CASRTDREQGNSPLHF